This T cell receptor beta chain was identified in a study of regulatory dendritic cells for organ transplantation (dated by TCRdb to about 2017). For context, the study as a whole: Before and after allostimulation with regulatory or mature dendritic cells, TCRbeta repertoires were sequenced from sorted naive and memory CD4+ and CD8+ T cells.

The paper as a whole reports these results and caveats: In both subjects, allostimulation led to expansion of memory CD8+ clones, though the expansion induced by regulatory dendritic cells appeared to be more limited than that induced by mature dendritic cells. Naive CD4+ and CD8+ T cells showed highly diverse repertoires, whereas memory cells were less diverse and memory CD8+ cells were the most oligoclonal. Of the resting subsets, the one holding the most alloreactive TCR clonotypes was memory CD8+ T cells. Only a couple of subjects were sequenced, and the authors noted considerable between-individual heterogeneity in the alloreactive memory CD8+ T cell pool.

TCRbeta CDR3 regions were amplified by multiplexed two-step PCR using Vbeta-specific forward primers and Jbeta-specific reverse primers. TCRbeta libraries were sequenced on an Illumina instrument through the immunoSEQ service. The paper's data handling went like this. IMGT annotation was used to assign V, D and J genes, and synthetic CDR3 analogues were used to correct counts for multiplex PCR bias. In the immunoSEQ Analyzer, repertoire clonality was calculated as one minus the normalized Shannon entropy. Whether a clone counted as expanded was decided by Fisher's exact test with Benjamini-Hochberg false discovery rate control and a two-tailed cutoff of P<0.01. The table was pulled from immuneACCESS by TCRdb, which kept in-frame rearrangements only. Such tables lose some clones; where checked, under half of the loss comes from unresolved V genes, and the rest has no known cause. That table is the source of V, J and clone size, and D and trimming were worked out from the DNA. The sample table shows some 19,000 clones, and 74% are seen once. The top ten clonotypes cover 0.7% to 1% of the sample.

Naive T cells were sorted as CD45RA+ and memory T cells as CD45RO+ CD4+ or CD8+ cells by FACS. The T cells used for TCR sequencing were obtained from two healthy control subjects. Sorted T cell subsets that were not stimulated were used as baseline controls for the mixed lymphocyte reactions. The Qiagen DNeasy Blood & Tissue Kit was used to extract genomic DNA. With regard to this clone: Its antigen is still unknown. No quality values exist for individual bases; no much larger clone is one base distant.

Per the germline V gene (reference sequence), LNHDA is the CDR1 and SQIVND is the CDR2. V lost 5 bases and J lost 3 bases; the stretch between them is 13 bases long. Reading from cysteine to phenylalanine, the CDR3 counts 15 amino acids. The sequence is cut down to CDR3 DNA, 45 bases in frame from base 1. The clonotype comes from a human donor in good health. The chain is encoded by TRBV19 joined to TRBJ1-4; D gene: possibly TRBD1, on 5 matching bases. Sequenced input: memory CD4+ T cells from blood. The sample's cell subset or site label is to be understood as: CD45RO+ memory T cells. Here the CDR3 is given as CASSGGDAANEKLFF. The nucleotides are TGTGCCAGTAGTGGGGGGGACGCCGCTAATGAAAAACTGTTTTTT. This CDR3, with the reference TRBV19 and TRBJ1-4 proteins standing in past its ends, gives the full variable domain DGGITQSPKYLFRKEGQNVTLSCEQNLNHDAMYWYRQDPGQGLRLIYYSQIVNDFQKGDIAEGYSVSREKKESFPLTVTSAQKNPTAFYLCASSGGDAANEKLFFGSGTQLSVL.